This record concerns one T cell receptor beta chain sequence. Its antigen is not known. This CDR3 comprises 14 residues. Trimming cost V 3 bases and J 0 bases, with 7 bases left between them. The V gene's germline CDR1 is SGDLS and CDR2 YYNGEE. The data were taken from a study of long-term antiretroviral therapy in people with HIV. At least one PBMC sample before ART and at least two after were required. Only United States sites treated participants with HIV. Study results and limitations: Viral resistance, ART adherence and therapy changes all lacked available data.

They ran version v3.0 of the immunoSEQ assay at survey level. Sequencing of each sample targeted about 40,000-50,000 T-cell genomes. Assay used: immunoSEQ multiplex PCR; TCRdb lists only in-frame clones, some missing. Altogether 30,000 to 40,000 clones are present, around 94% being singletons, with the ten largest covering about 3.7%. This rearrangement joins TRBV9 to TRBJ1-3; D might be TRBD1 (5 bases). The starting material was unsorted PBMCs, obtained just over 5 years after starting antiretroviral therapy. The source is a woman in her forties or fifties with HIV. The CDR3 spells CASSGQSSGNTIYF. The CDR3 DNA reads as TGTGCCAGCAGCGGACAGAGCTCTGGAAACACCATATATTTT.